Following are 7 T cell receptor beta chains from one sample sequenced in a study of T cell responses to AZD1222 COVID-19 vaccine. The data were produced by immunoSEQ multiplex PCR, yet TCRdb's version contains in-frame clones alone and is incomplete. The profile covers roughly 200,000 clones, with more than 85% appearing a single time and less than 1.2% taken by the ten largest. Sample: peripheral blood, taken on day 0 of MenACWY control vaccination. The receptors were sampled from an adult in good health.

Turning to this clone: At one end the junction does not follow the germline gene, possibly because of a read error. The identical CDR3 is also encoded by other nucleotide sequences in the sample. V usage is TRBV2 and J usage is TRBJ1-1; D is possibly TRBD1 (6 bases). The CDR3 sequence is 13 residues long. Germline V gene data show CDR1 as SNHLY and CDR2 as FYNNEI. CDR3 bases: TGTGCCAGTAGTGGGGGCGCGAACACTGAAGCTTTCTTT. Translating it yields CASSGGANTEAFF.

The rearrangement joins TRBV6-5 to TRBJ2-7, with D unresolved. This CDR3 is built from 11 residues. Germline CDR1 MNHEY, CDR2 SVGAGI. V was cut by 4 bases and J by 4 bases, with 5 bases left in between. CDR3 DNA: TGTGCCAGCAGTTCTCAGTACGAGCAGTACTTC. Residues: CASSSQYEQYF.

The V call is TRBV7-9, the J call TRBJ1-2; D is unresolved. The germline gives CDR1 SEHNR, CDR2 FQNEAQ (reference sequence). Trimming shortened V by 2 bases and J by 4 bases, and 5 bases separated the two germline ends. This CDR3 is 12 amino acids long. CDR3 nucleotides: TGTGCCAGCAGCTTAAGGACCTATGGCTACACCTTC. Translating it yields CASSLRTYGYTF.

The chain is built from TRBV20-1 and TRBJ1-6; D is uncertain. CDR1 is DFQATT, CDR2 SNEGSKA, per germline (reference sequence). Deletions cut 3 bases from V and 7 bases from J, with 13 bases between. This CDR3 comprises 14 residues. The CDR3 sequence is CSASVGRRNSPLHF. The CDR3 DNA reads as TGCAGTGCTAGTGTCGGGCGGAGGAATTCACCCCTCCACTTT.

This chain connects TRBV19 to TRBJ1-1; the D gene is possibly TRBD1 (6 bases). There are 13 residues in the CDR3. V lost 7 bases and J 5 bases, leaving 14 bases between the germline ends. Germline values: CDR1 LNHDA, CDR2 SQIVND (reference sequence). CDR3 in DNA: TGTGCCAGTACCCAGGGGTGGGGGACTGAAGCTTTCTTT. Amino acids: CASTQGWGTEAFF.

The table lists this clone with a count of one. V is TRBV2 and J is TRBJ1-2; TRBD1 is a possible D gene (6 bases). CDR3 length equals 13 residues. Trimming took off 3 bases at V and 5 bases at J, with 10 bases between the two ends. Germline lookup yields CDR1 SNHLY and CDR2 FYNNEI. CDR3 nucleotides: TGTGCCAGCAGTGACCGGACAGAATATGGCTACACCTTC. Amino acid sequence: CASSDRTEYGYTF.

This chain uses TRBV7-2 with TRBJ2-1, with 11 bases lining up with TRBD2. The CDR3 runs 15 residues. The J segment lost 8 bases and the V segment lost 3 bases, leaving 6 bases of the junction unmatched. The germline V gene encodes CDR1 SGHTA and CDR2 FQGNSA. Here the CDR3 reads CASSFASGGLDEQFF. The CDR3 bases are TGTGCCAGCAGCTTCGCTAGCGGGGGGTTGGATGAGCAGTTCTTC.